This T cell receptor beta chain was obtained from a study of T cells in localized non-small cell lung cancer (dated by TCRdb to the early 2020s). With regard to the full study: The study analyzed T cell repertoires of 200 to 250 early-stage NSCLC patients, comparing tumors and uninvolved tumor-adjacent lungs. All 250 or so NSCLC patients in the cohort were treatment-naive and had localized lung tumors that were resected. Of the NSCLC patients, about 130 were male and around 99 were female, and the mean age was approximately 66 years.

With regard to this clone: Its antigen is still unknown. No much larger clonotype is one base removed from it; base qualities were not supplied.

V is cut back by 6 bases and J by 1 base, with 18 bases in the junction unmatched. The germline V gene sets CDR1 to MDHEN and CDR2 to SYDVKM. Measured from the cysteine to the phenylalanine, the CDR3 is 19 residues long. Here the CDR3 DNA is all that survives: 57 bases in frame from base 1. Results and caveats for the whole study, not just this receptor: Longer overall survival was associated with higher T cell density in blood, whereas shorter survival was associated with higher clonality in adjacent lung. Since the design was exploratory, TCR variables were selected using unadjusted p-values with no false-discovery rate correction. The highest T cell clonality was observed in uninvolved tumor-adjacent lung, where clonality exceeded that of tumor, suggesting that antigenic responses were more focused in uninvolved tumor-adjacent lung. A median of around 50 of the top 100 tumor clones were detected in paired uninvolved adjacent lung, and some 28 of these tumor clones were also found among the top 100 clones of the paired uninvolved adjacent lung. Because multi-region tumor sequencing was not performed, intratumor heterogeneity could not be ruled out.

TCR beta CDR3 regions were sequenced from DNA using the immunoSEQ Assay. The authors processed their data as follows. T cell density was computed as TCR beta template counts normalized to usable DNA estimated by amplifying housekeeping genes. Richness was estimated using the preseqR package, with extrapolation to 400,000 templates for PBMC samples and to 120,000 templates for tissue samples. Clonality was defined as one minus Pielou's evenness. Tissue-enriched TCRs were identified through differential abundance testing performed on productive amino-acid clonotypes, with a minimum total count of 5 and an alpha of 0.1. The Jaccard Index and the Morisita Overlap Index were used to measure repertoire overlap between compartments. TCR beta CDR3s were clustered by GLIPH together with public tetramer-defined viral CDR3s, and at least three viral sequences plus V-gene enrichment were required for viral motifs. Sourced from immuneACCESS, this table was stored by TCRdb with only in-frame sequences that have V and J called. A share of the clones is absent; for the studies checked, an unresolved V gene accounts for under half, and the remainder has no known explanation. From that table come the V and J calls and clone size; the DNA was used to work out D and trimming. Across this sample there are some 24,000 clones, with approximately 90% seen only once. Jointly, the top ten make up 2.7% of the sample.

At diagnosis, peripheral blood, uninvolved tumor-adjacent lung and tumor were collected and stored as a combination of fresh-frozen and FFPE material. Blood samples were analyzed as peripheral blood mononuclear cells for TCR repertoire profiling. The sequence links TRBV28 to TRBJ2-3; 8 central bases correspond to TRBD1. This sequence was found in a woman aged 35 to 70 with stage I lung adenocarcinoma. The material sequenced was peripheral blood, taken before any cancer treatment. The bases are TGTGCCAGCAGGATGGGGACCGGAAGACCGACAGGGGGCACAGATACGCAGTATTTT. This codes for CASRMGTGRPTGGTDTQYF.